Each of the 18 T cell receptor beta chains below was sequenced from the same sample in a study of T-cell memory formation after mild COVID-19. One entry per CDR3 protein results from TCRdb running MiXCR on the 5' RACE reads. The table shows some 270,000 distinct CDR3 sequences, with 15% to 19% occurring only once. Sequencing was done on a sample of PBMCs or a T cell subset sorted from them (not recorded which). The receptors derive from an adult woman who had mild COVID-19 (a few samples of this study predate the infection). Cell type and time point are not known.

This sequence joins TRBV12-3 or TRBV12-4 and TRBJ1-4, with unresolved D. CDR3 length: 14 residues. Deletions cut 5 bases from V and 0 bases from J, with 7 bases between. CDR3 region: CASSLRSTNEKLFF. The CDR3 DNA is TGTGCCAGCAGTCTACGGTCAACTAATGAAAAACTGTTTTTT.

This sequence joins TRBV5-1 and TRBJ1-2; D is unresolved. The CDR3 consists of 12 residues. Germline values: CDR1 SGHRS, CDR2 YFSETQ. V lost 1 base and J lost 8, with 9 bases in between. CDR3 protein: CASSLRAPGYTF. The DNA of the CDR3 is TGCGCCAGCAGCTTGCGGGCACCCGGCTACACCTTC.

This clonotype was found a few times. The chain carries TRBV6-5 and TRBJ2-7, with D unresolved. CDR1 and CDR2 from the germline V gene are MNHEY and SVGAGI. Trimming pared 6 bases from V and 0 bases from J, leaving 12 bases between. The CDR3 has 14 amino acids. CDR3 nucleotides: TGTGCCAGCAGGCGTACCAGAAGCTCCTACGAGCAGTACTTC. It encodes CASRRTRSSYEQYF.

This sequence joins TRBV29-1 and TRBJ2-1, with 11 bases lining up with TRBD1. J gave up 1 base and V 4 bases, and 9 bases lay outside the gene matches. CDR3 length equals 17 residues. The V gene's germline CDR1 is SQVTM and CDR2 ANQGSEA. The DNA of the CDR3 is TGCAGCGTTGTAGGACAGGGGGCCCTAAGGTCCTACAATGAGCAGTTCTTC. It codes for CSVVGQGALRSYNEQFF.

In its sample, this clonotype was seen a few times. CDR3 DNA: TGTGCCAGCAGTTATTACGGGAGGAGCTCCTACGAGCAGTACTTC. Encoded protein: CASSYYGRSSYEQYF. The chain recombines TRBV6-2 or TRBV6-3 with TRBJ2-7, with TRBD2 matching 7 bases. This CDR3 spans 15 amino acids. Germline CDR1 and CDR2: MNHEY and SVGEGT. The trim removed 3 bases at V and 0 bases at J, leaving 5 bases unmatched.

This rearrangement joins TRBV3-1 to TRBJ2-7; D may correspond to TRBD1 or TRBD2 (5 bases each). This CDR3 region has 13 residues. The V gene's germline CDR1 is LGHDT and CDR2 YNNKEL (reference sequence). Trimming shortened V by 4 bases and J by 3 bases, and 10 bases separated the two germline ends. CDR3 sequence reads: CASSRGTVYEQYF. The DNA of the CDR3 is TGTGCCAGCAGCCGAGGGACGGTCTACGAGCAGTACTTC.

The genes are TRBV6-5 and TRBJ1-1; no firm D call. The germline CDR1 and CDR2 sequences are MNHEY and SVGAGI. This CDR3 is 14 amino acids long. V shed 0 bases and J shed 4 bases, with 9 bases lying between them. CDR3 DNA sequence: TGTGCCAGCAGTTACTCAAGGGTTGGCACTGAAGCTTTCTTT. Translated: CASSYSRVGTEAFF.

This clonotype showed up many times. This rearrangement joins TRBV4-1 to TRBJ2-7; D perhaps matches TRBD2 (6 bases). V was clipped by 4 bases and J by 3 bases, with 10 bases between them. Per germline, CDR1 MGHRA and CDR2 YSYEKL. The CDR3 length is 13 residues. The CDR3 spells CASSPARDYEQYF. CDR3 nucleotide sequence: TGCGCCAGCAGCCCCGCGCGGGACTACGAGCAGTACTTC.

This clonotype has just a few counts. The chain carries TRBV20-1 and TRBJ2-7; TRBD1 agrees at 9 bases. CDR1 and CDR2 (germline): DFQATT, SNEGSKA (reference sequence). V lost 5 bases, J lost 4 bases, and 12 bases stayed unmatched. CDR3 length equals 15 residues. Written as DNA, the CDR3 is TGCAGTGCTTCCAAACTTAACAGGGGGCTGTACGAGCAGTACTTC. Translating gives CSASKLNRGLYEQYF.

CDR3 sequence: CASSILAGAPDTQYF. The CDR3 coding sequence is TGTGCCAGCAGCATACTAGCGGGAGCCCCAGATACGCAGTATTTT. The chain is built from TRBV5-4 and TRBJ2-3; 11 nucleotides align to TRBD2. The CDR3 extends over 15 amino acids. Germline loops: CDR1 SGHNT, CDR2 YYREEE (reference sequence). Losses at the gene ends were 4 bases for V and 4 bases for J; bases not matched to a gene: 5.

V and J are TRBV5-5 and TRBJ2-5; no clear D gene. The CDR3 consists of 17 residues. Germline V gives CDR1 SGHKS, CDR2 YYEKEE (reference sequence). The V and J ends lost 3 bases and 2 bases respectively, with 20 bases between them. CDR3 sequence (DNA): TGTGCCAGCAGCTCCTCAAGGCCAGGCACTTCACAAGAGACCCAGTACTTC. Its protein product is CASSSSRPGTSQETQYF.

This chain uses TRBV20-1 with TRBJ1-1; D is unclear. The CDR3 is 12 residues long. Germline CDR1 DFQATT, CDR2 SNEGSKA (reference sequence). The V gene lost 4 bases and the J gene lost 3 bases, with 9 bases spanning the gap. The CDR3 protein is CSAIRGYTEAFF. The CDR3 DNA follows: TGCAGTGCTATTCGCGGGTACACTGAAGCTTTCTTT.

CDR3 coding DNA: TGTGCCAGCAGCTCGCGCCTTATAAGGGGGGAGCTGTTTTTT. Protein: CASSSRLIRGELFF. The chain carries TRBV7-2 and TRBJ2-2; no firm D call. The CDR3 is 14 residues long. V gave up 4 bases and J gave up 8 bases, with 14 bases separating them. Germline V gives CDR1 SGHTA, CDR2 FQGNSA.

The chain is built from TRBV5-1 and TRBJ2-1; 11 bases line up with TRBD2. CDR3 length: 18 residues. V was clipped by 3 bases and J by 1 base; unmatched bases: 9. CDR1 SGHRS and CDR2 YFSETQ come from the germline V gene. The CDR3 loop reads CASSWGLAGGSSYNEQFF. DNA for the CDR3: TGCGCCAGCAGCTGGGGGCTAGCGGGAGGCTCGTCCTACAATGAGCAGTTCTTC.

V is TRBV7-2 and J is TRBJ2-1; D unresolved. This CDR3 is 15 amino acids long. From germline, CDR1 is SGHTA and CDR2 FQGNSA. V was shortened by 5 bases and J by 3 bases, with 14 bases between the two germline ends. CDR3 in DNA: TGTGCCAGCAGCACAGAGTTCGGCAGCTACAATGAGCAGTTCTTC. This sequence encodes CASSTEFGSYNEQFF.

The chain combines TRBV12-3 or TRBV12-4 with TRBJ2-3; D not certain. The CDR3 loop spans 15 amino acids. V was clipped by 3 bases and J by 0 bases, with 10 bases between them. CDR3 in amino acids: CASSFRASSTDTQYF. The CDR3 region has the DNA TGTGCCAGCAGTTTCCGGGCTTCTAGCACAGATACGCAGTATTTT.

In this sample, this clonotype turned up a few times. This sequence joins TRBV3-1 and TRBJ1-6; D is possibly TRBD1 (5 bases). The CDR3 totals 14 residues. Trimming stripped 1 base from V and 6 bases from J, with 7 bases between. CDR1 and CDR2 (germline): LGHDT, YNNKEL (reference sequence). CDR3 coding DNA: TGTGCCAGCAGCCAAGGCCAGGGTAATTCACCCCTCCACTTT. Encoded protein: CASSQGQGNSPLHF.

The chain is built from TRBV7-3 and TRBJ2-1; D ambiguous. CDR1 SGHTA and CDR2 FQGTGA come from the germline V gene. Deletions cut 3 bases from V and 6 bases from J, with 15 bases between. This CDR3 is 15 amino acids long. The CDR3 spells CASSLTWSPLNEQFF. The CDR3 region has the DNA TGTGCCAGCAGCTTGACATGGAGCCCCCTCAATGAGCAGTTCTTC.